Each of the 21 T cell receptor beta chains below was sequenced from the same sample in a study of blood T cells in healthy people across ages (dated by TCRdb to between 2015 and 2016). The method behind the library was 5' RACE. This sample was sequenced with an Illumina HiSeq 2500. The second PCR ran for roughly 7 to 12 cycles and used a J-beta primer mix along with a sample-barcoded 5' primer. In TCRdb, the public reads were trimmed at Q25 with fastp and aligned with MiXCR, with productive beta chains retained. CDR3 protein duplicates are merged, each entry listing the most common genes and DNA. This sample gives about 290,000 distinct CDR3 sequences in total; 25% to 30% of them show up just once. The top ten clonotypes cover roughly 28% of the sample. The specimen was blood. The source is a woman aged 70-85 years in good health.

This clonotype was counted many times. The V call is TRBV20-1, the J call TRBJ2-7, with TRBD2 identical over 7 bases. Looked up from germline, CDR1 is DFQATT and CDR2 is SNEGSKA (reference sequence). The CDR3 is 13 residues long. Unmatched junction bases numbered 6, after V lost 3 bases and J lost 4 bases. Here the CDR3 reads CSARVASGYEQYF. The CDR3 nucleotides read TGCAGTGCTAGGGTGGCTAGCGGATACGAGCAGTACTTC.

This chain joins TRBV7-2 and TRBJ2-3, with D tentatively TRBD1 (6 bases). The CDR3 contains 15 residues. Deletions cut 2 bases from V and 4 bases from J, with 13 bases between. The germline gives CDR1 SGHTA, CDR2 FQGNSA. CDR3 loop: CASSLTNRVADTQYF. CDR3 DNA sequence: TGTGCCAGCAGCTTAACGAACAGGGTGGCAGATACGCAGTATTTT.

This clonotype was counted a few times. A read error may produce the germline difference seen at one junction end. This chain links TRBV18 with TRBJ1-4; no clear D gene. The length of the CDR3 is 15 residues. CDR1 is KGHSH and CDR2 is LQKENI in the germline V gene. CDR3 sequence: CANSPPDPGNEKLFF. CDR3 in DNA: TGTGCCAACTCACCACCGGACCCGGGGAATGAAAAACTGTTTTTT.

A few counts support this clonotype. V usage is TRBV27 and J usage is TRBJ2-7; tentatively, D is TRBD2 (6 bases). Germline CDR1 is MNHEY and CDR2 is SMNVEV (reference sequence). The length of the CDR3 is 15 residues. V was pared by 4 bases and J by 4 bases, with 17 bases between. CDR3: CASSSRGGKPYEQYF. The CDR3 nucleotides are TGTGCCAGCAGTTCCCGGGGCGGGAAGCCGTACGAGCAGTACTTC.

The chain uses TRBV5-8 and TRBJ2-1; 13 bases are a match to TRBD2. The J call may be incorrect, as the DNA end agrees better with TRBJ2-5. Looked up from germline, CDR1 is SGHTS and CDR2 is YDEGEE. The CDR3 totals 15 residues. CDR3 in amino acids: CASSSRLAGGETQYF. The CDR3, as DNA: TGTGCCAGCAGCTCCCGACTAGCGGGAGGAGAGACCCAGTACTTC.

The chain couples TRBV27 to TRBJ2-7; TRBD1 matches 8 bases. CDR1 and CDR2 (germline): MNHEY, SMNVEV (reference sequence). CDR3 size: 15 residues. V shed 4 bases and J 9 bases; nucleotides not matched to a gene: 14. The CDR3 reads CASSSAGTGSSGQYF. CDR3 nucleotide sequence: TGTGCCAGCAGTTCGGCCGGGACAGGCAGCTCTGGGCAGTACTTC.

A few counts support this clonotype. This rearrangement joins TRBV6-6 to TRBJ1-5; no reliable D call. Trimming took 7 bases from V and 7 from J, leaving 5 bases between them. Germline CDR1 is MNHNY and CDR2 is SVGAGI (reference sequence). The CDR3 covers 10 residues. The CDR3 region has the DNA TGTGCCAGCAACCTGCAGCCCCAGCATTTT. Translated, it gives CASNLQPQHF.

This clonotype has a count of ten or more. The CDR3 DNA sequence: TGTGCCAGCAGCTCCCCGGGAGCGGGAGAGGGCACCGGGGAGCTGTTTTTT. As protein: CASSSPGAGEGTGELFF. This chain links TRBV12-3 or TRBV12-4 with TRBJ2-2; 8 positions agree with TRBD2. This CDR3 contains 17 residues. Losses at the gene ends were 6 bases for V and 4 bases for J; bases not matched to a gene: 13.

The sample holds many counts of this clonotype. At one end the junction does not follow the germline gene, possibly because of a read error. The chain joins TRBV28 to TRBJ2-7; TRBD1 matches 9 bases. This CDR3 has 14 amino acids. CDR1 is MDHEN and CDR2 is SYDVKM in the germline V gene. As DNA, the CDR3 is TGTGCCAGCAGTAAGACAGGGGGGACAGGGAGATACGCTTTC. This sequence encodes CASSKTGGTGRYAF.

The chain employs TRBV28 and TRBJ2-7; D not certain. Trimming shortened V by 3 bases and J by 5 bases, and 14 bases separated the two germline ends. CDR3 length: 14 residues. Germline-derived CDR1 and CDR2 are MDHEN and SYDVKM. The CDR3 loop reads CASSLLGTTNEQYF. The CDR3 coding sequence is TGTGCCAGCAGTTTGTTAGGCACGACGAACGAGCAGTACTTC.

The rearrangement uses TRBV28 and TRBJ2-4; perhaps TRBD2 as D (6 bases). V shed 6 bases and J shed 1 base, with 16 bases lying between them. The germline V gene has CDR1 MDHEN and CDR2 SYDVKM. This CDR3 contains 16 residues. For the CDR3, the DNA is TGTGCCAGCAGCCCTCCTGGGGACTCGGCCAAAAACATTCAGTACTTC. Protein sequence: CASSPPGDSAKNIQYF.

This clonotype was picked up a small number of times. The chain's CDR3 is CASSQTGPFPLGAFF. The CDR3 DNA reads as TGCGCCAGCAGCCAAACCGGGCCCTTCCCCCTAGGAGCTTTCTTT. The rearrangement uses TRBV5-1 and TRBJ1-1, with D uncertain. CDR3 length: 15 residues. Germline V gives CDR1 SGHRS, CDR2 YFSETQ. Between the trimmed V and J ends, which lost 4 bases and 10 bases, there was a span of 23 bases.

A few counts support this clonotype. This chain links TRBV6-5 with TRBJ2-2; no reliable D call. Trimming stripped 2 bases from V and 6 bases from J, with 13 bases between. Germline lookup yields CDR1 MNHEY and CDR2 SVGAGI. CDR3 size: 15 residues. CDR3 residues: CASSYRSRQAGELFF. As DNA, the CDR3 is TGTGCCAGCAGTTACCGTTCCCGGCAGGCCGGGGAGCTGTTTTTT.

V gene TRBV7-2 combines with J gene TRBJ2-7; 7 bases map to TRBD2. CDR3 length: 14 residues. V was clipped by 4 bases and J by 4 bases; unmatched bases: 7. CDR1 is SGHTA, CDR2 FQGNSA, per germline. As DNA, the CDR3 is TGTGCCAGCAGCTGGGGCCCTAGCGGTTACGAGCAGTACTTC. It encodes CASSWGPSGYEQYF.

The gene calls are TRBV20-1 and TRBJ1-2; the D is unclear. The V end lost 0 bases, the J end lost 2 bases, and 7 bases lay between the germline ends. Germline V gives CDR1 DFQATT, CDR2 SNEGSKA (reference sequence). CDR3 length: 13 residues. This CDR3 is CSAREPINYGYTF. The CDR3 region has the DNA TGCAGTGCTAGAGAACCGATAAACTATGGCTACACCTTC.

The chain couples TRBV7-2 to TRBJ2-3, with 14 nucleotides matching TRBD2. V trimming: 0 bases; J trimming: 4 bases; junction bases outside the gene matches: 6. Germline V gives CDR1 SGHTA, CDR2 FQGNSA. This CDR3 contains 18 residues. The CDR3 region is CASSLAGTSGSWSDTQYF. The CDR3 DNA reads as TGTGCCAGCAGCTTAGCCGGGACTAGCGGGAGTTGGTCAGATACGCAGTATTTT.

The V and J genes are TRBV7-9 and TRBJ2-3; unclear D gene. V gave up 3 bases and J gave up 8 bases, with 3 bases separating them. This CDR3 has 10 amino acids. The germline V gene encodes CDR1 SEHNR and CDR2 FQNEAQ (reference sequence). The CDR3: CASSFPTQYF. CDR3 in DNA: TGTGCCAGCAGCTTTCCTACGCAGTATTTT.

This clonotype turned up a few times. The J gene is TRBJ2-7, the V gene TRBV7-2; no clear D. CDR3 length equals 14 residues. V was shortened by 8 bases and J by 3 bases, with 17 bases between the two germline ends. Per the germline V gene, CDR1 is SGHTA and CDR2 is FQGNSA. CDR3 nucleotide sequence: TGTGCCAGCCGTGTACCCTCCTACCACTACGAGCAGTACTTC. Amino acid sequence: CASRVPSYHYEQYF.

This clonotype was detected only a few times. The chain couples TRBV3-1 to TRBJ2-5; tentatively, D is TRBD1 (6 bases). This CDR3 comprises 14 residues. Trimming pared 3 bases from V and 11 bases from J, leaving 19 bases between. Germline V lookup: CDR1 LGHDT, CDR2 YNNKEL (reference sequence). CDR3 sequence (DNA): TGTGCCAGCAGCCATTCTGACAGGCCTTGGGAGCAGTACTTC. Protein sequence: CASSHSDRPWEQYF.

The chain employs TRBV29-1 and TRBJ2-7, with 12 bases that match TRBD1. Germline CDR1 and CDR2: SQVTM and ANQGSEA. The CDR3 runs to 13 residues. Unmatched junction bases numbered 7, after V lost 6 bases and J lost 7 bases. CDR3 sequence: CSVAGQGAWEQYF. The CDR3 DNA reads as TGCAGCGTAGCGGGACAGGGGGCTTGGGAGCAGTACTTC.

There are many counts of this clonotype. The rearrangement uses TRBV20-1 and TRBJ2-5, with TRBD2 matching 14 bases. J gave up 5 bases and V 5 bases, and 4 bases lay outside the gene matches. Germline-derived CDR1 and CDR2 are DFQATT and SNEGSKA (reference sequence). The CDR3 is 14 amino acids. CDR3 protein: CSAPGLAGGETQYF. The CDR3 nucleotides read TGCAGTGCTCCTGGACTAGCGGGAGGCGAGACCCAGTACTTC.